This T cell receptor beta chain was identified in a study of blood T cell repertoires in COVID-19. The assay was immunoSEQ multiplex PCR, and TCRdb's table has in-frame clones only and misses some. The sample lists 150,000 to 200,000 clones; roughly 84% were seen once. Trimming took 3 bases from V and 4 from J; bases not matched to a gene: 3. Per the germline V gene, CDR1 is SGDLS and CDR2 is YYNGEE. The CDR3 runs to 13 residues. The receptor's source is a man in his forties with acute or convalescent COVID-19. The chain has TRBV9 and TRBJ2-7; 8 bases agree with TRBD1. Sequencing was carried out using peripheral blood. CDR3 region: CASSATGGYEQYF. CDR3 DNA sequence: TGTGCCAGCAGCGCAACAGGGGGGTACGAGCAGTACTTC.